These 31 T cell receptor beta chains share one sample of origin, sequenced in a study of blood T cell repertoires in COVID-19. Sequencing used immunoSEQ multiplex PCR; TCRdb keeps in-frame clones, though not all of them. The table lists around 250,000 clones, 65% to 90% of them singletons. Sequencing was carried out using PBMCs or T cells enriched from blood (not recorded which). These receptors all stem from a woman in her fifties or sixties with acute COVID-19.

The chain combines TRBV2 with TRBJ2-2; the match to TRBD1 covers 7 bases. The CDR3 is 14 amino acids. The V segment lost 4 bases and the J segment 1 base; nucleotides outside the gene matches: 0. From germline, CDR1 is SNHLY and CDR2 FYNNEI. Here the CDR3 reads CASSGTGNTGELFF. Written as DNA, the CDR3 is TGTGCCAGCAGTGGGACAGGGAACACCGGGGAGCTGTTTTTT. Looking up the rest from reference TRBV2 and TRBJ2-2 gives the full variable domain: EPEVTQTPSHQVTQMGQEVILRCVPISNHLYFYWYRQILGQKVEFLVSFYNNEISEKSEIFDDQFSVERPDGSNFTLKIRSTKLEDSAMYFCASSGTGNTGELFFGEGSRLTVL.

The genes are TRBV7-9 and TRBJ1-2; 10 bases are a match to TRBD1. The J segment lost 7 bases and the V segment lost 1 base, leaving 3 bases of the junction unmatched. Germline-derived CDR1 and CDR2 are SEHNR and FQNEAQ (reference sequence). CDR3 length: 14 residues. CDR3 DNA sequence: TGTGCCAGCAGCTTAGGGGGGACAGGGGCTGGCTACACCTTC. Amino acids: CASSLGGTGAGYTF.

The chain recombines TRBV5-1 with TRBJ1-6, with 7 nucleotides matching TRBD1. The germline gives CDR1 SGHRS, CDR2 YFSETQ. The CDR3 consists of 13 residues. Trimming took 6 bases from V and 8 from J; bases not matched to a gene: 5. The CDR3 region is CASTGQADSPLHF. CDR3 coding DNA: TGCGCCAGCACTGGACAGGCGGATTCACCCCTCCACTTT.

The chain links TRBV7-2 to TRBJ1-5; 7 nucleotides align to TRBD1. CDR3 size: 14 residues. V lost 5 bases to trimming and J lost 4 bases; unmatched junction nucleotides: 5. CDR1 is SGHTA and CDR2 is FQGNSA in the germline V gene. The CDR3 region is CASSVTGLNQPQHF. The CDR3 coding sequence is TGTGCCAGCAGCGTGACAGGGTTGAATCAGCCCCAGCATTTT.

J is TRBJ1-3 and V is TRBV30; maybe TRBD1 (5 bases). V was cut by 4 bases and J by 0 bases, with 10 bases left in between. The germline CDR1 and CDR2 sequences are GTSNPN and SVGIG (reference sequence). This CDR3 is 14 amino acids long. CDR3 nucleotides: TGTGCCTGGAAAGACAGAAGCTCTGGAAACACCATATATTTT. Translating it yields CAWKDRSSGNTIYF.

The V gene is TRBV15, the J gene TRBJ1-2; D ambiguous. Trimming removed 6 bases from V and 5 bases from J, with 16 bases in between. This CDR3 has 14 residues. The germline V gene encodes CDR1 LNHNV and CDR2 YYDKDF (reference sequence). The CDR3 here is CATSSPGSAYGYTF. DNA of the CDR3: TGTGCCACCAGTTCGCCCGGGTCCGCTTATGGCTACACCTTC.

V and J are TRBV10-1 and TRBJ2-7; D gene unclear. The CDR3 length is 14 residues. The germline CDR1 and CDR2 sequences are WNHNN and SYGVQD (reference sequence). Trimming stripped 0 bases from V and 2 bases from J, with 8 bases between. CDR3 in DNA: TGCGCCAGCAGTGAGTCACAGACACCCTACGAGCAGTACTTC. It translates to CASSESQTPYEQYF.

In its sample, this clone was seen once. The V and J genes are TRBV19 and TRBJ1-2; TRBD1 matches at 9 bases. Germline V gene data show CDR1 as LNHDA and CDR2 as SQIVND (reference sequence). V trimming: 8 bases; J trimming: 3 bases; junction bases outside the gene matches: 7. The CDR3 sequence is 14 residues long. Here the CDR3 reads CASSSGTGHYGYTF. CDR3 coding DNA: TGTGCCAGTTCATCCGGGACAGGGCACTATGGCTACACCTTC. The whole variable domain, filled in from reference TRBV19 and TRBJ1-2, reads DGGITQSPKYLFRKEGQNVTLSCEQNLNHDAMYWYRQDPGQGLRLIYYSQIVNDFQKGDIAEGYSVSREKKESFPLTVTSAQKNPTAFYLCASSSGTGHYGYTFGSGTRLTVV.

On this clone: Different DNA sequences within this sample yield the same CDR3. The V call is TRBV18, the J call TRBJ1-2; D is unresolved. Trimming removed 2 bases from V and 0 bases from J, with 7 bases in between. The CDR3 has 14 amino acids. Germline CDR1 and CDR2: KGHSH and LQKENI. CDR3 bases: TGTGCCAGCTCACCAAGGCAGGCTAACTATGGCTACACCTTC. It codes for CASSPRQANYGYTF.

This sequence joins TRBV9 and TRBJ1-2; TRBD1 aligns across 10 bases. The CDR3 contains 17 residues. V shed 0 bases and J 5 bases; nucleotides not matched to a gene: 10. CDR1 and CDR2 from the germline V gene are SGDLS and YYNGEE. CDR3 loop: CASSVGAGQGMLYGYTF. The CDR3 bases are TGTGCCAGCAGCGTAGGTGCGGGACAGGGGATGTTGTATGGCTACACCTTC.

The rearrangement joins TRBV11-2 to TRBJ1-2; 11 positions match TRBD1. The CDR3 spans 13 residues. V shed 5 bases, J shed 11 bases, and the junction held 7 bases outside the gene matches. Per germline, CDR1 SGHAT and CDR2 FQNNGV. Written as DNA, the CDR3 is TGTGCCAGCAGCCCACGGACAGGGGGCTGGTACACCTTC. Encoded protein: CASSPRTGGWYTF. The full variable domain, rest sourced from reference TRBV11-2 and TRBJ1-2, is EAGVAQSPRYKIIEKRQSVAFWCNPISGHATLYWYQQILGQGPKLLIQFQNNGVVDDSQLPKDRFSAERLKGVDSTLKIQPAKLEDSAVYLCASSPRTGGWYTFGSGTRLTVV.

V gene TRBV30 combines with J gene TRBJ1-1; 7 bases are shared with TRBD1. V trimming: 2 bases; J trimming: 3 bases; junction bases outside the gene matches: 3. The CDR3 has 13 amino acids. Germline V gene data show CDR1 as GTSNPN and CDR2 as SVGIG (reference sequence). The DNA for the CDR3 is TGTGCCTGGAGTACACAGGGGCACACTGAAGCTTTCTTT. Encoded protein: CAWSTQGHTEAFF.

V and J are TRBV7-9 and TRBJ2-3, with D possibly TRBD1 on 6 matching bases. Germline CDR1 and CDR2: SEHNR and FQNEAQ (reference sequence). Trimming took 3 bases from V and 2 from J, leaving 9 bases between them. This CDR3 has 14 amino acids. In nucleotides, the CDR3 is TGTGCCAGCAGCTTCCAGGGGAACACAGATACGCAGTATTTT. It translates to CASSFQGNTDTQYF. Full variable domain (outside the CDR3, taken from reference TRBV7-9 and TRBJ2-3): DTGVSQNPRHKITKRGQNVTFRCDPISEHNRLYWYRQTLGQGPEFLTYFQNEAQLEKSRLLSDRFSAERPKGSFSTLEIQRTEQGDSAMYLCASSFQGNTDTQYFGPGTRLTVL.

As concerns this clone: The junction departs from the called germline gene at one end, perhaps through a read error. The V gene is TRBV6-2 or TRBV6-3, the J gene TRBJ1-1, with 8 bases fitting TRBD1. Germline loops: CDR1 MNHEY, CDR2 SVGEGT. CDR3 length: 15 residues. CDR3 sequence (DNA): TGTGCCAGCAGTTACTCCCGGACAGGGAACCCTGAAGCTTTCTTT. This translates into CASSYSRTGNPEAFF.

In DNA form, the CDR3 reads TGTGCCATCAGTGATGGCCGTCCCGGGAGTGGAAACACCATATATTTT. It codes for CAISDGRPGSGNTIYF. This chain links TRBV10-3 with TRBJ1-3, with no clear D. The CDR3 has 16 residues. The germline V and J ends were trimmed by 3 bases and 3 bases, with 15 bases remaining between them. Germline lookup yields CDR1 ENHRY and CDR2 SYGVKD.

This clone was detected once. The V gene is TRBV7-6, the J gene TRBJ1-1; D perhaps matches TRBD1 (6 bases). Germline CDR1 SGHVS, CDR2 FNYEAQ. V lost 3 bases to trimming and J lost 5 bases, with 10 bases between them. The CDR3 has 13 amino acids. The CDR3 nucleotides are TGTGCCAGCAGCTTTTTAGGGGGAACTGAAGCTTTCTTT. It specifies CASSFLGGTEAFF.

The chain has TRBV15 and TRBJ1-1; the D gene is possibly TRBD1 (5 bases). The ends were cut back, 5 bases at V and 3 bases at J, with 19 bases in the middle. Germline-derived CDR1 and CDR2 are LNHNV and YYDKDF (reference sequence). This CDR3 comprises 16 residues. CDR3: CATSRLVGPGYTEAFF. In DNA form, the CDR3 reads TGTGCCACCAGCCGATTGGTCGGCCCAGGGTACACTGAAGCTTTCTTT.

The V gene is TRBV5-6, the J gene TRBJ2-5, with D unclear. V dropped 2 bases and J dropped 1 base, with 9 bases sitting between them. The CDR3 length is 14 residues. CDR1 is SGHDT, CDR2 YYEEEE, per germline. The DNA of the CDR3 is TGTGCCAGCAGCTTTTGGTGGGCCCAAGAGACCCAGTACTTC. It specifies CASSFWWAQETQYF.

V and J are TRBV30 and TRBJ1-1; perhaps TRBD1 as D (5 bases). Germline values: CDR1 GTSNPN, CDR2 SVGIG (reference sequence). The CDR3 is 13 residues long. The V end was cut by 1 base, the J end by 0 bases, with 6 bases between. Written as DNA, the CDR3 is TGTGCCTGGAGTGGACAGTTGAACACTGAAGCTTTCTTT. This translates into CAWSGQLNTEAFF.

The V and J genes are TRBV12-5 and TRBJ1-5; possible D gene TRBD1, 5 bases. CDR3 length: 15 amino acids. Germline V gene lookup returns CDR1 LGHNT and CDR2 FRNRAP. V was shortened by 3 bases and J by 3 bases, with 12 bases between the two germline ends. CDR3 amino acids: CASGFGGVDNQPQHF. CDR3 sequence (DNA): TGTGCTAGTGGTTTCGGAGGGGTTGACAATCAGCCCCAGCATTTT.

The chain joins TRBV6-5 to TRBJ1-2; 7 bases align to TRBD1. This CDR3 has 13 residues. V trimming: 10 bases; J trimming: 1 base; junction bases outside the gene matches: 6. The germline gives CDR1 MNHEY, CDR2 SVGAGI. CDR3 in DNA: TGTGCCACCACGGGACAGCATAACTATGGCTACACCTTC. Its translation is CATTGQHNYGYTF.

This chain connects TRBV15 to TRBJ2-7; D is possibly TRBD2 (5 bases). Trimming took off 0 bases at V and 2 bases at J, with 11 bases between the two ends. Germline V gives CDR1 LNHNV, CDR2 YYDKDF (reference sequence). The CDR3 length is 15 residues. This CDR3 is CATSRDGLATYEQYF. CDR3 sequence (DNA): TGTGCCACCAGCAGAGATGGATTAGCGACCTACGAGCAGTACTTC.

V usage is TRBV29-1 and J usage is TRBJ2-1, with TRBD1 matching 9 bases. This CDR3 has 14 residues. CDR1 and CDR2 from the germline V gene are SQVTM and ANQGSEA. Unmatched junction bases numbered 1, after V lost 0 bases and J lost 4 bases. This CDR3 reads CSVEDDRGYNEQFF. CDR3 coding DNA: TGCAGCGTTGAAGACGACAGGGGGTACAATGAGCAGTTCTTC.

The V gene is TRBV18, the J gene TRBJ1-1; D is unresolved. This CDR3 comprises 12 residues. V lost 6 bases, J lost 7 bases, and 12 bases lay in between. The V gene's germline CDR1 is KGHSH and CDR2 LQKENI. The CDR3 region is CASSAANLEAFF. In nucleotides, the CDR3 is TGTGCCAGCTCGGCGGCGAATCTTGAAGCTTTCTTT.

V usage is TRBV30 and J usage is TRBJ1-2; D gene uncertain. Germline V gene lookup returns CDR1 GTSNPN and CDR2 SVGIG (reference sequence). V was pared by 3 bases and J by 8 bases, with 16 bases between. There are 13 residues in the CDR3. CDR3 in amino acids: CAWSEGLGWGYTF. The CDR3 DNA reads as TGTGCCTGGAGCGAGGGCCTTGGCTGGGGCTACACCTTC.

The V gene is TRBV5-6, the J gene TRBJ1-4; D might be TRBD1 (6 bases). CDR1 SGHDT and CDR2 YYEEEE come from the germline V gene. V shed 0 bases and J shed 10 bases, with 16 bases lying between them. The CDR3 length is 15 residues. In DNA form, the CDR3 reads TGTGCCAGCAGCTTGGGGATGGTCGGACAGCGAAAACTGTTTTTT. Translation gives CASSLGMVGQRKLFF. The whole variable domain, filled in from reference TRBV5-6 and TRBJ1-4, reads DAGVTQSPTHLIKTRGQQVTLRCSPKSGHDTVSWYQQALGQGPQFIFQYYEEEERQRGNFPDRFSGHQFPNYSSELNVNALLLGDSALYLCASSLGMVGQRKLFFGSGTQLSVL.

Concerning this clone itself: The sample carries other DNA sequences with the same CDR3. The genes are TRBV28 and TRBJ1-2; maybe TRBD1 (6 bases). In germline, CDR1 is MDHEN, CDR2 SYDVKM. V lost 6 bases to trimming and J lost 2 bases, with 10 bases between them. The CDR3 has 13 residues. CDR3 region: CASREQGNYGYTF. The CDR3 DNA reads TGTGCCAGCAGGGAACAGGGCAACTATGGCTACACCTTC.

The chain carries TRBV5-1 and TRBJ1-2; 8 bases agree with TRBD1. This CDR3 has 15 amino acids. Germline V gene lookup returns CDR1 SGHRS and CDR2 YFSETQ. J gave up 6 bases and V 1 base, and 8 bases lay outside the gene matches. CDR3 residues: CASSLSPGGANGYTF. In DNA, the CDR3 is TGCGCCAGCAGCTTGTCGCCAGGGGGCGCGAATGGCTACACCTTC.

This chain joins TRBV30 and TRBJ2-7, with 7 bases matching TRBD1. Germline V CDR1 and CDR2: GTSNPN, SVGIG (reference sequence). This CDR3 spans 13 amino acids. Trimming at V came to 2 bases and at J to 2 bases, leaving 3 bases not matched to a gene. The CDR3 loop is CAWSIQGAYEQYF. In nucleotides, the CDR3 is TGTGCCTGGAGTATCCAGGGGGCCTACGAGCAGTACTTC. Full variable domain (remainder filled in from reference TRBV30 and TRBJ2-7): SQTIHQWPATLVQPVGSPLSLECTVEGTSNPNLYWYRQAAGRGLQLLFYSVGIGQISSEVPQNLSASRPQDRQFILSSKKLLLSDSGFYLCAWSIQGAYEQYFGPGTRLTVT.

DNA of the CDR3: TGTGCTAGTGGTTGGGAGGGACGGGGATTGAGTATGGGCAATCAGCCCCAGCATTTT. It translates to CASGWEGRGLSMGNQPQHF. The V and J genes are TRBV12-5 and TRBJ1-5, with D possibly matching TRBD1 (5 bases). V was pared by 4 bases and J by 2 bases, with 24 bases between. This CDR3 comprises 19 residues. The germline CDR1 and CDR2 sequences are LGHNT and FRNRAP.

The sample holds a few counts of this clone. This chain connects TRBV12-5 to TRBJ2-1; maybe TRBD1 (6 bases). This CDR3 region has 13 residues. CDR1 and CDR2 from the germline V gene are LGHNT and FRNRAP. Trimming pared 0 bases from V and 12 bases from J, leaving 12 bases between. DNA of the CDR3: TGTGCTAGTGGTTTGGTACAGGGTCTCGGGCAGTTCTTC. Its protein product is CASGLVQGLGQFF.